The entry below describes one T cell receptor beta chain. Its antigen is unknown. This CDR3 has 14 residues. V dropped 0 bases and J dropped 4 bases, with 11 bases sitting between them. Per germline, CDR1 SGHRS and CDR2 YFSETQ. This sample is part of a study of cytomegalovirus exposure and HLA in healthy donors. Overall study: There were fewer than 130 million unique TCR beta sequences, drawn from 150 million to 200 million T cells, in an earlier analysis. Study conclusions and caveats: Reports indicate that TCR beta sequences accurately predicted the HLA-A and HLA-B alleles of most subjects. Per a later analysis, HLA-associated TCR beta chains showed more clonal expansion than other, equally common TCR beta chains.

The PCR employed 60 Vbeta primers together with 13 Jbeta primers. Some clones are missing from TCRdb's copy, which holds only in-frame ones; the method was immunoSEQ multiplex PCR. The top ten hold approximately 3% of the sample, which has about 96,000 clones, approximately 64% seen once. Sequenced: PBMCs. The V gene is TRBV5-1, the J gene TRBJ2-7, with D hard to call. This clonotype was sampled from a man aged 55 to 69 in good health and CMV-seronegative. The CDR3 nucleotides are TGCGCCAGCAGCTTGGACCATTATCAGTACGAGCAGTACTTC. This sequence encodes CASSLDHYQYEQYF.